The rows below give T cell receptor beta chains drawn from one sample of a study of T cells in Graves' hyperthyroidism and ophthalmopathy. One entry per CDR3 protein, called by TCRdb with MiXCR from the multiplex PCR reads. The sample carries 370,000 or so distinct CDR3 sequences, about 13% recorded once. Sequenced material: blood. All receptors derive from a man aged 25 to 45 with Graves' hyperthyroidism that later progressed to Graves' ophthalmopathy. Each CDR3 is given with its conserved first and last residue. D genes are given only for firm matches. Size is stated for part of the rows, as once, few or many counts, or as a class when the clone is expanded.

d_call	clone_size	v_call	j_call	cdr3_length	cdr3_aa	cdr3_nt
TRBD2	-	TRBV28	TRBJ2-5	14	CARLKGGAQETQYF	TGTGCCAGACTAAAGGGAGGGGCCCAAGAGACCCAGTACTTC
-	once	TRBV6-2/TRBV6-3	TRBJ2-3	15	CASHSTCPGTDTQYF	TGTGCCAGCCACTCAACTTGTCCGGGCACAGATACGCAGTATTTT
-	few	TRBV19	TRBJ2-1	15	CASSTRILSYNEQFF	TGTGCCAGTAGTACCCGAATTCTCTCCTACAATGAGCAGTTCTTC
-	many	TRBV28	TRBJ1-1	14	CASTLGVPGAEAFF	TGTGCCAGCACCTTGGGTGTCCCGGGCGCTGAAGCTTTCTTT
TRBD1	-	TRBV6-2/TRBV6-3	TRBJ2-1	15	CASRLTGGKHNEQFF	TGTGCCAGCAGGCTGACAGGGGGTAAGCACAATGAGCAGTTCTTC
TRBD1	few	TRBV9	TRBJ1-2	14	CASSVVDRMDGYTF	TGTGCCAGCAGCGTAGTGGACAGGATGGATGGCTACACCTTC
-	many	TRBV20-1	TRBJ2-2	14	CSAYPRGNTGELFF	TGCAGTGCTTACCCCAGAGGGAACACCGGGGAGCTGTTTTTT
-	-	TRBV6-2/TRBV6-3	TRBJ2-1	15	CASSYAGTPYNEQFF	TGTGCCAGCAGTTACGCAGGGACCCCCTACAATGAGCAGTTCTTC
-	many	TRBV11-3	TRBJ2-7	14	CASSLVGATYEQYF	TGTGCCAGCAGCTTAGTGGGGGCTACCTACGAGCAGTACTTC
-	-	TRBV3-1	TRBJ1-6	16	CASSQGVDSLNSPLHF	TGTGCCAGCAGCCAAGGCGTGGACAGCCTTAATTCACCCCTCCACTTT
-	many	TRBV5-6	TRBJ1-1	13	CASSLPQNTEAFF	TGTGCCAGCAGCTTACCCCAGAACACTGAAGCTTTCTTT
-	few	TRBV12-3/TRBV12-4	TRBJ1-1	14	CASRTGGWNTEAFF	TGTGCCAGCAGGACTGGGGGCTGGAACACTGAAGCTTTCTTT
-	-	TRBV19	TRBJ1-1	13	CASSISGNTEAFF	TGTGCCAGTAGTATAAGCGGGAACACTGAAGCTTTCTTT